This TCR beta chain appears in the sequencing data of a study of T cell changes during pregnancy in multiple sclerosis. The count of this clone is one. The germline V gene has CDR1 ENHRY and CDR2 SYGVKD. Trimming shortened V by 3 bases and J by 7 bases, and 9 bases separated the two germline ends. This CDR3 is built from 12 residues. Sequenced by immunoSEQ multiplex PCR; TCRdb stores in-frame clones only, minus some. The sample records approximately 59,000 clones, under 95% being singletons. The sample here was peripheral blood, taken in the third trimester of pregnancy. This clonotype was obtained from a female donor in good health, enrolled as a control in a pregnancy study. The rearrangement joins TRBV10-3 to TRBJ1-1, with D possibly being TRBD1 (5 bases). As DNA, the CDR3 is TGTGCCATCAGTGAAAGGGGCTTTGAAGCTTTCTTT. Translating gives CAISERGFEAFF.